This T cell receptor (beta chain) is drawn from a study of blood T cell repertoires in COVID-19. Study overall: The United States, Italy and Spain supplied acute and convalescent COVID-19 samples. Nucleic acid was either cDNA or gDNA, and it came from T cells, B-cell-depleted T cells, or PBMCs.

Per the study methods: Estimated nucleated cell counts came from reference gene primer amplification. Generated by immunoSEQ multiplex PCR, the TCRdb table keeps only in-frame clones and is missing some. The V and J calls and clone size are taken from that table; D and trimming were inferred from the DNA. The sample records approximately 210,000 clones, 86% being singletons. Germline V gives CDR1 SEHNR, CDR2 FQNEAQ (reference sequence). This CDR3 spans 13 amino acids. V gave up 7 bases and J gave up 6 bases, with 14 bases separating them. This chain links TRBV7-9 with TRBJ2-3, with D tentatively TRBD1 (5 bases). The sample was peripheral blood. The TCR comes from a man aged 30 to 45 who had recovered from COVID-19. CDR3 nucleotide sequence: TGTGCCAGCACCCTCGCAGGGTCGGATACGCAGTATTTT. Translated, it gives CASTLAGSDTQYF.